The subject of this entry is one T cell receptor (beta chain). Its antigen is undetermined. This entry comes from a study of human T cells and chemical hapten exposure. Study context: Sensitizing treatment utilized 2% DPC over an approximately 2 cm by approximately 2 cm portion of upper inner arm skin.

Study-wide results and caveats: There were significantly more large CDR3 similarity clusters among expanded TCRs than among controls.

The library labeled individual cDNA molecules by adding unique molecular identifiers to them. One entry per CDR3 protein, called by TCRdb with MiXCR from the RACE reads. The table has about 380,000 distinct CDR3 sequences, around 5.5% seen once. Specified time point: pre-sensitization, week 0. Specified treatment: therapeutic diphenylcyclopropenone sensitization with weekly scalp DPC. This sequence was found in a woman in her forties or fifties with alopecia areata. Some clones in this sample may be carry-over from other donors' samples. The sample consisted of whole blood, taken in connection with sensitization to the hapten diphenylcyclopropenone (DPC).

CDR3: CASSPSGRASETQYF. The CDR3 nucleotides read TGCGCCAGCAGCCCTAGCGGGAGGGCCTCGGAGACCCAGTACTTC. The genes are TRBV4-3 and TRBJ2-5, with 12 positions matching TRBD2. The V segment lost 4 bases and the J segment 5 bases; nucleotides outside the gene matches: 5. This CDR3 spans 15 amino acids. The germline V gene encodes CDR1 LGHNA and CDR2 YSLEER.